A selection of T cell receptor beta chains follows, all from one sample in a study of CD8 T cells in ankylosing spondylitis. MiXCR, applied by TCRdb to the 5' RACE reads, yields one record per CDR3 protein. The sample consists of fewer than 250,000 distinct CDR3 sequences, about a sixth of them appearing once. Material: blood, either unsorted or a sorted T cell fraction (not recorded which). The receptors shown here come from a male donor with ankylosing spondylitis. Each CDR3 is given with its conserved first and last residue. The listing skips clone size in some rows; elsewhere it reads once, few, many or a size class.

j_call: TRBJ1-2; v_call: TRBV12-3/TRBV12-4; cdr3_length: 13; clone_size: -; cdr3_aa: CASSGQEHYGYTF
j_call: TRBJ2-1; v_call: TRBV27; cdr3_length: 21; clone_size: -; cdr3_aa: CASSLMHPQYSSGRPYNEQFF
j_call: TRBJ2-7; v_call: TRBV11-2; cdr3_length: 14; clone_size: few; cdr3_aa: CASSYGTADYEQYF
j_call: TRBJ2-2; v_call: TRBV2; cdr3_length: 16; clone_size: -; cdr3_aa: CASSEWGQGNPGELFF
j_call: TRBJ2-3; v_call: TRBV12-5; cdr3_length: 14; clone_size: -; cdr3_aa: CASGLDRSWDTQYF
j_call: TRBJ2-1; v_call: TRBV9; cdr3_length: 15; clone_size: -; cdr3_aa: CASNRDPSSYNEQFF
j_call: TRBJ2-3; v_call: TRBV7-3; cdr3_length: 15; clone_size: -; cdr3_aa: CASSLMEGATDTQYF
j_call: TRBJ1-5; v_call: TRBV12-3/TRBV12-4; cdr3_length: 14; clone_size: few; cdr3_aa: CASSPPPGYQPQHF
j_call: TRBJ2-7; v_call: TRBV6-5; cdr3_length: 12; clone_size: -; cdr3_aa: CASRAPTREQYF
j_call: TRBJ1-6; v_call: TRBV7-8; cdr3_length: 15; clone_size: -; cdr3_aa: CASSSKSSGNSPLHF
j_call: TRBJ1-5; v_call: TRBV28; cdr3_length: 15; clone_size: -; cdr3_aa: CASTLRGMGNQPQHF
j_call: TRBJ2-1; v_call: TRBV20-1; cdr3_length: 18; clone_size: many; cdr3_aa: CSVGTSGDSPDVYNEQFF
j_call: TRBJ1-1; v_call: TRBV6-1; cdr3_length: 11; clone_size: few; cdr3_aa: CASSEVGEAFF
j_call: TRBJ2-1; v_call: TRBV13; cdr3_length: 17; clone_size: few; cdr3_aa: CASSLGGALGTHNEQFF
j_call: TRBJ2-7; v_call: TRBV9; cdr3_length: 12; clone_size: few; cdr3_aa: CASSVDRGEQYF
j_call: TRBJ2-3; v_call: TRBV3-1; cdr3_length: 15; clone_size: few; cdr3_aa: CASSQDWSSTDTQYF
j_call: TRBJ2-1; v_call: TRBV27; cdr3_length: 15; clone_size: -; cdr3_aa: CASSLLAGGANEQFF
j_call: TRBJ2-7; v_call: TRBV27; cdr3_length: 16; clone_size: -; cdr3_aa: CASSPPAGASAYEQYF
j_call: TRBJ2-7; v_call: TRBV7-8; cdr3_length: 14; clone_size: -; cdr3_aa: CASSSQGIGFEQYF
j_call: TRBJ2-7; v_call: TRBV3-1; cdr3_length: 15; clone_size: -; cdr3_aa: CASSLDRVNHYEQYF
j_call: TRBJ2-3; v_call: TRBV20-1; cdr3_length: 14; clone_size: few; cdr3_aa: CSAGRLAGLDTQYF
j_call: TRBJ2-2; v_call: TRBV14; cdr3_length: 17; clone_size: few; cdr3_aa: CASSRAPQGPNTGELFF
j_call: TRBJ2-7; v_call: TRBV7-6; cdr3_length: 15; clone_size: -; cdr3_aa: CASSPSIPSGYEQYF
j_call: TRBJ2-2; v_call: TRBV3-1; cdr3_length: 14; clone_size: few; cdr3_aa: CASRLAAATGELFF
j_call: TRBJ2-1; v_call: TRBV24-1; cdr3_length: 16; clone_size: few; cdr3_aa: CATSEGQVNSYNEQFF
j_call: TRBJ2-1; v_call: TRBV6-6; cdr3_length: 14; clone_size: -; cdr3_aa: CASSYSAGSNEQFF
j_call: TRBJ2-3; v_call: TRBV6-4; cdr3_length: 15; clone_size: few; cdr3_aa: CASSVIAGAENTQYF
j_call: TRBJ2-1; v_call: TRBV4-3; cdr3_length: 15; clone_size: many; cdr3_aa: CASSQRLADYNEQFF
j_call: TRBJ2-7; v_call: TRBV5-6; cdr3_length: 15; clone_size: few; cdr3_aa: CASSFAGTSGNEQYF
j_call: TRBJ2-5; v_call: TRBV4-2; cdr3_length: 14; clone_size: few; cdr3_aa: CASSHPSGSETQYF
j_call: TRBJ1-1; v_call: TRBV29-1; cdr3_length: 15; clone_size: many; cdr3_aa: CSVEDGQEMNTEAFF
j_call: TRBJ2-1; v_call: TRBV28; cdr3_length: 14; clone_size: -; cdr3_aa: CASSLQGGSNEQFF
j_call: TRBJ1-1; v_call: TRBV12-3/TRBV12-4; cdr3_length: 15; clone_size: many; cdr3_aa: CASTISGGLNTEAFF
j_call: TRBJ2-7; v_call: TRBV20-1; cdr3_length: 14; clone_size: once; cdr3_aa: CSAERGRSSYEQYF
j_call: TRBJ2-7; v_call: TRBV4-1; cdr3_length: 16; clone_size: -; cdr3_aa: CASSHLLLAGEGEQYF
j_call: TRBJ2-2; v_call: TRBV4-1; cdr3_length: 15; clone_size: few; cdr3_aa: CASSQESRDTGELFF
j_call: TRBJ2-5; v_call: TRBV20-1; cdr3_length: 15; clone_size: -; cdr3_aa: CSARDEFDVKETQYF
j_call: TRBJ2-3; v_call: TRBV25-1; cdr3_length: 16; clone_size: -; cdr3_aa: CASSDGGGPDTDTQYF
j_call: TRBJ2-7; v_call: TRBV5-6; cdr3_length: 15; clone_size: once; cdr3_aa: CASSLGPGMAYEQYF
j_call: TRBJ2-1; v_call: TRBV21-1; cdr3_length: 17; clone_size: few; cdr3_aa: CASSKVLGQGDGNEQFF
j_call: TRBJ2-7; v_call: TRBV6-1; cdr3_length: 15; clone_size: -; cdr3_aa: CASSQVVGSGYEQYF
j_call: TRBJ2-3; v_call: TRBV7-8; cdr3_length: 17; clone_size: many; cdr3_aa: CASSLPGEAASTDTQYF
j_call: TRBJ2-5; v_call: TRBV9; cdr3_length: 14; clone_size: many; cdr3_aa: CASSVGDIQETQYF
j_call: TRBJ2-7; v_call: TRBV5-1; cdr3_length: 12; clone_size: once; cdr3_aa: CASSLEWGEQYF
j_call: TRBJ2-2; v_call: TRBV11-1; cdr3_length: 19; clone_size: -; cdr3_aa: CASSLAWYGDATNTGELFF
j_call: TRBJ2-3; v_call: TRBV2; cdr3_length: 16; clone_size: -; cdr3_aa: CASSPRGETHTDTQYF
j_call: TRBJ2-1; v_call: TRBV15; cdr3_length: 14; clone_size: few; cdr3_aa: CATSRALWDNEQFF
j_call: TRBJ1-1; v_call: TRBV2; cdr3_length: 16; clone_size: -; cdr3_aa: CASSVTGNHVKTEAFF
j_call: TRBJ1-1; v_call: TRBV11-1; cdr3_length: 13; clone_size: -; cdr3_aa: CASSRTGLTEAFF
j_call: TRBJ2-1; v_call: TRBV9; cdr3_length: 17; clone_size: -; cdr3_aa: CASSGGASGGLYNEQFF
j_call: TRBJ2-7; v_call: TRBV29-1; cdr3_length: 15; clone_size: -; cdr3_aa: CSVETSTSYSYEQYF
j_call: TRBJ1-6; v_call: TRBV20-1; cdr3_length: 15; clone_size: many; cdr3_aa: CSASPGQGFDSPLHF
j_call: TRBJ2-5; v_call: TRBV7-2; cdr3_length: 17; clone_size: -; cdr3_aa: CASSLGLAGVVGETQYF
j_call: TRBJ2-7; v_call: TRBV4-3; cdr3_length: 14; clone_size: -; cdr3_aa: CASSQDSDSYEQYF